The clone carrying this T cell receptor beta chain has just one count. The sample originates from a study of cytomegalovirus exposure and HLA in healthy donors. The CDR3 length is 14 residues. Germline CDR1 is SGHDT and CDR2 is YYEEEE. V dropped 1 base and J dropped 4 bases, with 9 bases sitting between them. TCRdb's table, derived via immunoSEQ multiplex PCR, lists solely in-frame clones and lacks some. The sample has hundreds of thousands of clones, about nine tenths seen once. V and J are TRBV5-6 and TRBJ1-5; D unclear. This TCR was sampled from a woman under 30 in good health and CMV-seronegative. Sequencing was carried out using PBMCs. The CDR3 loop is CASSLITANQPQHF. DNA of the CDR3: TGTGCCAGCAGCTTGATAACAGCTAATCAGCCCCAGCATTTT.